Described below is a single T cell receptor beta chain sequence and its context. The data are from a study of T cell responses to AZD1222 COVID-19 vaccine. Libraries were prepared by immunoSEQ multiplex PCR; TCRdb keeps only in-frame clonotypes and omits some of them. Of about 92,000 clones listed, 86% were seen once; the top ten hold roughly a tenth. The trim removed 5 bases at V and 5 bases at J, leaving 5 bases unmatched. This CDR3 has 14 amino acids. Germline-derived CDR1 and CDR2 are LGHDT and YNNKEL (reference sequence). The chain carries TRBV3-1 (or the pseudogene TRBV3-2) and TRBJ1-2; 10 bases map to TRBD1. Material: peripheral blood, obtained on day 0 of AZD1222 vaccination. This clonotype was sampled from an adult in good health. This CDR3 reads CASSYRDRGYGYTF. DNA for the CDR3: TGTGCCAGCAGCTACCGGGACAGGGGTTATGGCTACACCTTC.